A single TCR beta chain is shown here with its context. Its specificity is unknown. The data are from a study of cytomegalovirus exposure and HLA in healthy donors. Study-level information: When 398 donors were genotyped, just over 80% of them were found to fall in the Caucasian-associated ancestry cluster.

Overall study results and limits: Most CMV-associated TCR beta chains appeared HLA-restricted in a later analysis. The classifier, whose performance was assessed in both the original and validation cohorts, reportedly diagnosed cytomegalovirus status with high specificity and sensitivity.

With 60 Vbeta and 13 Jbeta primers, the PCR was carried out. Repertoires were generated with immunoSEQ multiplex PCR, while TCRdb's copy carries only in-frame clones and drops some. The sample carries 100,000 to 150,000 clones, 81% recorded once. The sample consisted of PBMCs. The source of this sequence is a man between 18 and 29 years old in good health and CMV-seronegative.

The CDR3: CASSSSRAGANVLTF. The CDR3 nucleotides read TGTGCCAGCAGCTCGTCTCGGGCTGGGGCCAACGTCCTGACTTTC. The chain couples TRBV7-2 to TRBJ2-6; the D is unclear. The ends were cut back, 4 bases at V and 2 bases at J, with 9 bases in the middle. Per the germline V gene, CDR1 is SGHTA and CDR2 is FQGNSA. The CDR3 extends over 15 amino acids.